This is a list of T cell receptor beta chains from one sample in a study of lymphopenia after photon versus proton radiotherapy. The data were produced by immunoSEQ multiplex PCR, yet TCRdb's version contains in-frame clones alone and is incomplete. Of 65,000 to 85,000 clones detected, around 90% appear once; the ten largest clones hold 2% to 2.5%. The sequencing here drew on peripheral blood, taken from a patient treated with photon-based radiotherapy. Receptor source: a woman between 40 and 50 years old with cholangiocarcinoma. CDR3s include the opening cysteine and the closing phenylalanine or tryptophan. Size is omitted from some rows. Given values are once, few, many or a class for expanded clones.

v_gene,abundance,j_gene,CDR3aa
TRBV2,.,TRBJ2-1,CASSDPDSYNEQFF
TRBV7-3,.,TRBJ1-2,CASSLRGGTDYGYTF
TRBV2,.,TRBJ1-1,CASVRSDRPKGPEAFF
TRBV4-2,many,TRBJ2-7,CASSQGSPSSEQYF
TRBV11-2,.,TRBJ2-7,CASSFSDTYEQYF
TRBV10-3,.,TRBJ2-2,CAISGGQGTGELFF
TRBV6-1,.,TRBJ2-2,CASRPVSTGELFF
TRBV7-2,.,TRBJ1-4,CASSLVARGDEKLFF
TRBV30,once,TRBJ2-1,CAWVLGGAYNEQFF
TRBV14,.,TRBJ2-2,CASSQEVGGGGLWPGELFF
TRBV6-4,.,TRBJ1-1,CASSLGGNTEAFF
TRBV2,once,TRBJ1-1,CASRGTGGKAFF
TRBV5-1,.,TRBJ2-1,CASSSPRSGTSGLRTYNEQFF
TRBV12-5,.,TRBJ1-5,CASGLVLGGRQPQHF
TRBV9,once,TRBJ1-4,CASSVEGDEGKLFF
TRBV25-1,.,TRBJ2-7,CASSDAGEALYEQYF
TRBV29-1,.,TRBJ2-7,CSVEDRRGSSYEQYF
TRBV5-4,.,TRBJ2-5,CASSPSSGGARETQYF
TRBV15,.,TRBJ2-7,CATSERTAYEQYF
TRBV7-8,.,TRBJ2-2,CASTLRQVNTGELFF
TRBV19,.,TRBJ1-1,CASKPAGGKNTEAFF
TRBV11-2,few,TRBJ1-3,CASSFRQGSGNTIYF
TRBV5-6,.,TRBJ2-6,CASSWDQGWANVLTF